These T cell receptor beta chains were read from a single sample in a study of response to subunit inactivated influenza vaccine. MiXCR, run by TCRdb on the RT-PCR reads, gives a single entry per CDR3 protein. The sample holds around 150,000 distinct CDR3 sequences, approximately 10% seen once. The material was non-naive T cells sorted from PBMCs, obtained roughly 46 days after vaccination. These receptors were obtained from a man aged 50 or older who received an inactivated influenza vaccine. CDR3s include the opening cysteine and the closing phenylalanine or tryptophan. The D gene is left open where the match is weak. Clone size is given for some rows only: seen once, a few or many times, or a class if the clone is expanded.

V gene	D gene	clone size	J gene	CDR3 protein	CDR3 DNA
TRBV3-1	TRBD2	few	TRBJ2-1	CASSPMAGGASYNEQFF	TGTGCCAGCAGCCCCATGGCCGGGGGGGCCTCCTACAATGAGCAGTTCTTC
TRBV12-3/TRBV12-4	.	many	TRBJ1-2	CASSRHRGSGTF	TGTGCCAGCAGTCGCCACAGAGGCTCAGGCACCTTC
TRBV7-2	.	.	TRBJ2-6	CASSLWHSGANVLTF	TGTGCCAGCAGCTTATGGCATTCCGGGGCCAACGTCCTGACTTTC
TRBV4-3	.	many	TRBJ1-4	CASSQEVASGSREKLFF	TGCGCCAGCAGCCAAGAGGTAGCTTCAGGGTCAAGGGAAAAACTGTTTTTT
TRBV11-2	.	few	TRBJ2-6	CASSLGPHSGANVLTF	TGTGCCAGCAGCTTAGGACCGCACTCTGGGGCCAACGTCCTGACTTTC
TRBV6-1	TRBD1	.	TRBJ1-1	CAKWSSKGANTEAFF	TGTGCCAAATGGTCTTCCAAGGGGGCGAACACTGAAGCTTTCTTT
TRBV2	TRBD1	.	TRBJ2-7	CASIWDRGLYEQYF	TGTGCCAGCATCTGGGACAGGGGATTATACGAGCAGTACTTC
TRBV5-6	.	.	TRBJ1-2	CASSSSGGALYGYTF	TGTGCCAGCAGCTCGAGTGGGGGGGCCCTCTATGGCTACACCTTC
TRBV15	.	many	TRBJ1-5	CATSSPGRGGNQPQHF	TGTGCCACCAGCAGCCCCGGGCGGGGGGGCAATCAGCCCCAGCATTTT
TRBV2	TRBD2	few	TRBJ2-1	CASSFSGRSSYNEQFF	TGTGCCAGCAGCTTTAGCGGGAGGAGCTCCTACAATGAGCAGTTCTTC
TRBV18	TRBD2	few	TRBJ2-1	CASSPRSSGVGSRGEQFF	TGTGCCAGCTCACCACGTTCTAGCGGAGTGGGGTCTCGAGGTGAGCAGTTCTTC
TRBV29-1	TRBD1	.	TRBJ2-7	CSAVGDRGPYEQYF	TGCAGCGCCGTGGGGGACAGGGGGCCCTACGAGCAGTACTTC
TRBV5-6	.	few	TRBJ1-2	CASSLARGDYTF	TGTGCCAGCAGCTTGGCCCGGGGTGACTACACCTTC
TRBV5-6	TRBD1	few	TRBJ2-7	CASSRRTGFSYEQYF	TGTGCCAGCAGCAGGAGGACAGGGTTCTCCTACGAGCAGTACTTC
TRBV4-1	TRBD1	.	TRBJ2-2	CASSQVKGARTGELFF	TGCGCCAGCAGCCAAGTAAAGGGGGCGCGCACCGGGGAGCTGTTTTTT
TRBV12-3/TRBV12-4	TRBD1	few	TRBJ1-1	CASSRDRDTEAFF	TGTGCCAGCAGTCGGGACAGGGACACTGAAGCTTTCTTT
TRBV7-8	.	many	TRBJ2-1	CASSKRGVENEQFF	TGTGCCAGCAGCAAAAGGGGGGTTGAGAATGAGCAGTTCTTC
TRBV16	.	few	TRBJ1-1	CASSPAFFTEAFF	TGTGCCAGCAGCCCGGCCTTTTTTACTGAAGCTTTCTTT
TRBV28	TRBD1	.	TRBJ2-5	CASSKPRDRVEETQYF	TGTGCCAGCAGCAAACCCCGGGACAGGGTGGAGGAGACCCAGTACTTC
TRBV6-1	.	.	TRBJ1-1	CASRRRMNTEAFF	TGTGCCAGCAGGCGGAGAATGAACACTGAAGCTTTCTTT
TRBV20-1	TRBD1	.	TRBJ2-3	CSARLRGQGGFWTDTQYF	TGCAGTGCTAGACTAAGGGGACAGGGGGGATTTTGGACAGATACGCAGTATTTT
TRBV29-1	.	.	TRBJ2-5	CSVGRDGYFQETQYF	TGCAGCGTTGGCCGGGACGGATACTTCCAAGAGACCCAGTACTTC
TRBV28	TRBD1	few	TRBJ1-5	CASSTMDRVQPQHF	TGTGCCAGCAGTACGATGGACAGGGTTCAGCCCCAGCATTTT
TRBV29-1	TRBD2	many	TRBJ2-7	CSVEEGTSGMRYEQYF	TGCAGCGTTGAAGAGGGGACTAGCGGGATGAGGTACGAGCAGTACTTC
TRBV25-1	TRBD1	few	TRBJ2-6	CASSFQQGRSTTGANVLTF	TGTGCCAGCAGTTTTCAACAGGGGAGAAGTACGACTGGGGCCAACGTCCTGACTTTC
TRBV12-3/TRBV12-4	.	many	TRBJ2-2	CASSSYIGELFF	TGTGCCAGCAGTTCTTATATCGGGGAGCTGTTTTTT
TRBV5-1	TRBD1	.	TRBJ2-2	CASSLGTGKLSGELFF	TGCGCCAGCAGCTTGGGGACAGGGAAGCTTTCCGGGGAGCTGTTTTTT
TRBV20-1	TRBD2	once	TRBJ2-5	CSLERGGQEIQYF	TGCAGCCTCGAGCGGGGGGGTCAAGAGATCCAGTACTTC
TRBV10-3	.	.	TRBJ2-2	CAISESGRDTGELFF	TGTGCCATCAGTGAGTCTGGGCGGGACACCGGGGAGCTGTTTTTT
TRBV14	.	many	TRBJ2-5	CASSPSLGLHF	TGTGCCAGCAGCCCTTCCCTAGGTCTGCACTTC
TRBV24-1	TRBD2	many	TRBJ2-3	CATSDFPSRLAGAKDTQYF	TGTGCCACCAGTGATTTCCCTTCTCGACTAGCGGGAGCTAAAGATACGCAGTATTTT
TRBV7-8	.	many	TRBJ2-3	CASSLAGIGLSTTDTQYF	TGTGCCAGCAGCTTAGCGGGTATTGGACTGTCGACCACAGATACGCAGTATTTT
TRBV18	.	many	TRBJ2-3	CASSPPYGDTQYF	TGTGCCAGCTCACCACCCTACGGAGATACGCAGTATTTT
TRBV14	.	.	TRBJ2-5	CASSQGDGQTQYF	TGTGCCAGCAGCCAGGGTGACGGCCAGACCCAGTACTTC
TRBV28	TRBD1	.	TRBJ2-2	CASGPGTGTGELFF	TGTGCCAGCGGTCCCGGGACAGGGACCGGGGAGCTGTTTTTT